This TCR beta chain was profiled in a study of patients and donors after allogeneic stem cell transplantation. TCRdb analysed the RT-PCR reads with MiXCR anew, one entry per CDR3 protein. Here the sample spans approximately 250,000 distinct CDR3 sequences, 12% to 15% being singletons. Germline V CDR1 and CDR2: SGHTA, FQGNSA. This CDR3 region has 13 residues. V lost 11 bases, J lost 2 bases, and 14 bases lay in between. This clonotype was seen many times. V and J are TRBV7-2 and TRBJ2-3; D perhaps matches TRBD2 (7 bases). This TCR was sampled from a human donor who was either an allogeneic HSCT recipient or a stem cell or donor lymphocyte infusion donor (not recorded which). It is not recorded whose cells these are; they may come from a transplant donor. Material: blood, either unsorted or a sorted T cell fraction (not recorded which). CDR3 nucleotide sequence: TGTGCCGAGGGACGGGGGGCCACAGATACGCAGTATTTT. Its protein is CAEGRGATDTQYF.